The sample holds one count of the clone carrying this T cell receptor beta chain. Germline V CDR1 and CDR2: MNHEY, SVGEGT. The CDR3 sequence is 15 residues long. With 7 bases clipped from V and 5 bases from J, the junction kept 13 bases outside the gene matches. Through a sample-barcoded 5' primer and a J-beta primer mix, a second PCR was run for about 6 to 12 cycles. TCRdb recomputed calls from the 5' RACE reads with MiXCR, one row per CDR3 protein. The table has 1,300,000 or so distinct CDR3 sequences, approximately 63% seen once. This specimen comes from a study of blood T cells in healthy people across ages.

Source material: blood. This TCR derives from a man between 18 and 35 years old in good health. The V and J genes are TRBV6-2 or TRBV6-3 and TRBJ2-5; 7 bases match TRBD2. The CDR3 here is CASMMRGKARETQYF. The CDR3 nucleotides read TGTGCCAGCATGATGCGGGGGAAAGCCCGGGAGACCCAGTACTTC.